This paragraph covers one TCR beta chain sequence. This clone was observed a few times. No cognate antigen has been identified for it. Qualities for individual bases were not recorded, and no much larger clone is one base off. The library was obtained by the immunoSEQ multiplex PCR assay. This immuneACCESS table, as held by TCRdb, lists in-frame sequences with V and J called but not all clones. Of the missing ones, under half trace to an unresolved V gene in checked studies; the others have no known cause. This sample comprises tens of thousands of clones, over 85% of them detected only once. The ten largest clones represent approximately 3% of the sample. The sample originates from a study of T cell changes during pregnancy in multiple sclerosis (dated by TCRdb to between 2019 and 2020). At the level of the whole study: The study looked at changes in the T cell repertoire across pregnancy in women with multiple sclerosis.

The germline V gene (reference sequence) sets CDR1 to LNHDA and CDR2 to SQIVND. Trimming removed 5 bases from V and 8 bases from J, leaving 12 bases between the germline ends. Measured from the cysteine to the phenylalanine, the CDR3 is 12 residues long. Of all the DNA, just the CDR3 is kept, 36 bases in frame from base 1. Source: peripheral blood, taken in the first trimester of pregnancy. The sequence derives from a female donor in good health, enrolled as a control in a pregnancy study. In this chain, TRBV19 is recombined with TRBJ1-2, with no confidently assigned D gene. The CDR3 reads CASSVGSWGYTF. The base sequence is TGTGCCAGTAGTGTTGGGAGTTGGGGCTACACCTTC.